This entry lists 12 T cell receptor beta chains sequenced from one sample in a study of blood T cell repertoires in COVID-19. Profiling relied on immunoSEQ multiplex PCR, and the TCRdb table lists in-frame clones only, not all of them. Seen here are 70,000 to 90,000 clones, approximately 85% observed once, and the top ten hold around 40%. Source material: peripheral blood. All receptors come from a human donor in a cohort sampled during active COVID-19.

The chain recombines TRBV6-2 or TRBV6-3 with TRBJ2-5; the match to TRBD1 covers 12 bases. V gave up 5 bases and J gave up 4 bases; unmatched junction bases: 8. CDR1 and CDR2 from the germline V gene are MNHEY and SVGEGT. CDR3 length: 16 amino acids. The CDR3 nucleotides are TGTGCCAGCAGTCTGGGACAGGGGGCGTTGGGAGAGACCCAGTACTTC. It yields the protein CASSLGQGALGETQYF.

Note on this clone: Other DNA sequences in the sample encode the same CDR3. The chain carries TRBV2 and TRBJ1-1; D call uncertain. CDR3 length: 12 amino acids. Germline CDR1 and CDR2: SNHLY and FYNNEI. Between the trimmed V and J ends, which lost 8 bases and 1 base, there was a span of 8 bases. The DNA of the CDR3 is TGTGCCAGCTCGAGACAGAACACTGAAGCTTTCTTT. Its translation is CASSRQNTEAFF.

The CDR3 DNA is TGCGCCAGCAGCGTCGACAGGGATACTGAAGCTTTCTTT. It specifies CASSVDRDTEAFF. The rearrangement uses TRBV5-1 and TRBJ1-1; TRBD1 agrees at 7 bases. This CDR3 contains 13 residues. V shed 4 bases, J shed 5 bases, and the junction held 5 bases outside the gene matches. Germline V gives CDR1 SGHRS, CDR2 YFSETQ.

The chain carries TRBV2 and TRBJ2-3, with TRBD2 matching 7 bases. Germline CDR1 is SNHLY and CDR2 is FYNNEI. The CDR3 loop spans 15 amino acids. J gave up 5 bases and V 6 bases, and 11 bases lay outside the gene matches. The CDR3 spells CASSDRTRSQDTQYF. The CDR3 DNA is TGTGCCAGCAGCGATAGGACTAGGAGTCAAGATACGCAGTATTTT.

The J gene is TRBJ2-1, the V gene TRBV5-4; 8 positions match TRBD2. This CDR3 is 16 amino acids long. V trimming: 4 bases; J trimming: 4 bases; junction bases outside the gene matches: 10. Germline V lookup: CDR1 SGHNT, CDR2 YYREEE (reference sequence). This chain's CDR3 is CASSRKTSETYNEQFF. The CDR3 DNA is TGTGCCAGCAGCAGAAAGACTAGCGAAACTTACAATGAGCAGTTCTTC.

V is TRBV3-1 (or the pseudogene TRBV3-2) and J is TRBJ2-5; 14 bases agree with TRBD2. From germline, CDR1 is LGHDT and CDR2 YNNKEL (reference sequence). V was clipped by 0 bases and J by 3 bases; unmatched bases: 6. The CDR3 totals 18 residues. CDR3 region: CASSQDLGLAGGEETQYF. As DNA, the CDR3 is TGTGCCAGCAGCCAAGATCTAGGACTAGCGGGAGGTGAAGAGACCCAGTACTTC.

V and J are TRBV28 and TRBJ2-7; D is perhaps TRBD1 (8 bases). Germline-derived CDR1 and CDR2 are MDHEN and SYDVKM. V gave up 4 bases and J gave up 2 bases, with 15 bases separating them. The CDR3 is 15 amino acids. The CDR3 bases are TGTGCCAGCAGTTACCTACAGGGGGGGCCCTACGAGCAGTACTTC. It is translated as CASSYLQGGPYEQYF.

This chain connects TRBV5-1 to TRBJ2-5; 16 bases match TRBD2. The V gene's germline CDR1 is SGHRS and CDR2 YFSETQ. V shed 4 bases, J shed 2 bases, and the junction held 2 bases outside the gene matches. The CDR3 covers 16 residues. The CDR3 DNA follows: TGCGCCAGCAGCCAGGGACTAGCGGGGGGGCAAGAGACCCAGTACTTC. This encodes CASSQGLAGGQETQYF.

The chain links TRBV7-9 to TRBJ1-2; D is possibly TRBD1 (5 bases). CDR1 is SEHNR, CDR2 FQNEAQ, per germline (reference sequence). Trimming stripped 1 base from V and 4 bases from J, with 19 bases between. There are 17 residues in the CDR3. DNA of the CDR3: TGTGCCAGCAGCTTAGACCCTCAGGGAGGGGCAATCTATGGCTACACCTTC. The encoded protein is CASSLDPQGGAIYGYTF. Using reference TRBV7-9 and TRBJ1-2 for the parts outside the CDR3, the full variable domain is DTGVSQNPRHKITKRGQNVTFRCDPISEHNRLYWYRQTLGQGPEFLTYFQNEAQLEKSRLLSDRFSAERPKGSFSTLEIQRTEQGDSAMYLCASSLDPQGGAIYGYTFGSGTRLTVV.

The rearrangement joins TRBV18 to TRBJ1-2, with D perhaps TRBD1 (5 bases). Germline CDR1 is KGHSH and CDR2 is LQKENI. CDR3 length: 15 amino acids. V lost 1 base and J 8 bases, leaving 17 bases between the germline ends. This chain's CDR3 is CASSPQSNSDKGYTF. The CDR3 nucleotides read TGTGCCAGCTCACCACAGTCAAATTCGGACAAAGGCTACACCTTC. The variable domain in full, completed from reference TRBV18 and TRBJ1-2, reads NAGVMQNPRHLVRRRGQEARLRCSPMKGHSHVYWYRQLPEEGLKFMVYLQKENIIDESGMPKERFSAEFPKEGPSILRIQQVVRGDSAAYFCASSPQSNSDKGYTFGSGTRLTVV.

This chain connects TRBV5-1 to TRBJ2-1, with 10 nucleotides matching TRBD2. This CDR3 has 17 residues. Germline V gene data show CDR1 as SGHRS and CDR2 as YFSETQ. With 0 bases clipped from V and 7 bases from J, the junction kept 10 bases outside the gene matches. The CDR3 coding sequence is TGCGCCAGCAGCTTGGCACCGGGACTAGCGTATATTAATGAGCAGTTCTTC. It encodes CASSLAPGLAYINEQFF.

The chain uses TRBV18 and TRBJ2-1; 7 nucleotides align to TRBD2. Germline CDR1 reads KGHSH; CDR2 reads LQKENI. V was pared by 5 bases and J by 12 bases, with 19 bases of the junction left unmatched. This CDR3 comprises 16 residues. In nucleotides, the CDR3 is TGTGCCAGCTCAAAAGGAAGCGGGGCCCCATTAGGAGTGCAGTTCTTC. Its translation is CASSKGSGAPLGVQFF.